This section outlines one TCR beta chain sequence together with its context. Other DNA sequences in the sample encode the same CDR3. This sample was included in a study of blood T cell repertoires in COVID-19. With 0 bases clipped from V and 2 bases from J, the junction kept 2 bases outside the gene matches. Germline V gives CDR1 SGHRS, CDR2 YFSETQ. The length of the CDR3 is 16 residues. Libraries were prepared by immunoSEQ multiplex PCR; TCRdb keeps only in-frame clonotypes and omits some of them. The sample includes about 330,000 clones, more than 90% of them seen just once. This sequence joins TRBV5-1 and TRBJ2-5; 12 nucleotides agree with TRBD2. Sequenced sample: PBMCs or T cells enriched from blood (not recorded which). The receptor comes from a woman in her thirties who had recovered from COVID-19. This CDR3 reads CASSLVLAGGQETQYF. CDR3 nucleotide sequence: TGCGCCAGCAGCTTGGTGCTAGCGGGAGGGCAAGAGACCCAGTACTTC.